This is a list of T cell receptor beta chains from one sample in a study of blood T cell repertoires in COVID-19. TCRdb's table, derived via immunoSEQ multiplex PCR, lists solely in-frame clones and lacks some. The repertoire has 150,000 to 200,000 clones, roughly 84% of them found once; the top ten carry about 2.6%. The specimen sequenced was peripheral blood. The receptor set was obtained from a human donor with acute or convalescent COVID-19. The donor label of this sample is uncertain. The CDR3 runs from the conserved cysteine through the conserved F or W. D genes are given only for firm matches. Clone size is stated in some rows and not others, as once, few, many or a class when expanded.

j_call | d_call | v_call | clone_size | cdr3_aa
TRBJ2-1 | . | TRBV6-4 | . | CASSAEDSSYNEQFF
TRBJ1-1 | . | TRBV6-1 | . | CASSDDRIRAFF
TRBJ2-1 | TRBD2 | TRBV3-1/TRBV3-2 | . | CASSRTSGNEQFF
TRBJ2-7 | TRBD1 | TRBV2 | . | CASRSGQGAPEQYF
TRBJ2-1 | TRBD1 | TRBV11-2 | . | CASSNEAGGLYEQFF
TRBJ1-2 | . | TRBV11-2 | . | CASSWAGPKGYTF
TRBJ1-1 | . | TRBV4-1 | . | CASATQVNTEAFF
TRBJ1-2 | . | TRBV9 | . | CASKRTNYGYTF
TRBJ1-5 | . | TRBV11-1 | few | CASSLGRGENQPQHF
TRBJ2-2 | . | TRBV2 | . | CASSDQGLNTGELFF
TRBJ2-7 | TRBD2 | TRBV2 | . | CASSEAGGGVYEQYF